This T cell receptor (beta chain) was sequenced for a study of T cell changes during pregnancy in multiple sclerosis (dated by TCRdb to about 2019). With regard to the full study: Changes in the T cell repertoire over the course of pregnancy were examined in this study in women with multiple sclerosis.

From a lookup of the germline V gene (reference sequence), CDR1 and CDR2 are SGHNT and YYREEE. The CDR3 has 16 amino acids, counting the end cysteine and phenylalanine. Only CDR3 DNA is held: 48 bases, read in frame from base 1. The trim is 0 bases for V and 3 bases for J, with a gap of 12 bases between the germline ends. Receptors were amplified or captured by the immunoSEQ multiplex PCR assay. This immuneACCESS table, as held by TCRdb, lists in-frame sequences with V and J called but not all clones. Of the missing ones, under half trace to an unresolved V gene in checked studies; the others have no known cause. The sample profile shows tens of thousands of clones; 85% to 95% of them were found once. The ten largest account for approximately 2.5% of the sample. Concerning this clone itself: Its antigen is currently not known. No clone much larger than this one lies a single base away; base qualities are absent.

The material was peripheral blood, obtained in the second trimester of pregnancy. The receptor comes from a female donor with multiple sclerosis, enrolled in a pregnancy study. The rearrangement joined TRBV5-4 to TRBJ1-4; no D segment can be confidently identified. The CDR3 protein sequence reads: CASSLVGSEANEKLFF. The DNA reads TGTGCCAGCAGCTTGGTAGGCTCGGAGGCTAATGAAAAACTGTTTTTT. With all but the CDR3 taken from the reference TRBV5-4 and TRBJ1-4 genes, the full variable domain is: ETGVTQSPTHLIKTRGQQVTLRCSSQSGHNTVSWYQQALGQGPQFIFQYYREEENGRGNFPPRFSGLQFPNYSSELNVNALELDDSALYLCASSLVGSEANEKLFFGSGTQLSVL.